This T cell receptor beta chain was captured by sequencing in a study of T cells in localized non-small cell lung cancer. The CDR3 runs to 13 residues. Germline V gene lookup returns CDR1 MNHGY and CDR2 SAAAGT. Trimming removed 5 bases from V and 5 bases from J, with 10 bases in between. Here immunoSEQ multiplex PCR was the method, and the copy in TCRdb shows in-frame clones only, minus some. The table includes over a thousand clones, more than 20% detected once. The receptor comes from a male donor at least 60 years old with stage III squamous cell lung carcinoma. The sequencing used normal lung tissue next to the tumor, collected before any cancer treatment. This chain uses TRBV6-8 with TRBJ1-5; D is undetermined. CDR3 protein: CASSVARHQPQHF. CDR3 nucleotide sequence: TGTGCCAGCAGTGTCGCCCGCCATCAGCCCCAGCATTTT.